The 17 T cell receptor beta chains reported below all come from one sample, sequenced in a study of T cells in Graves' hyperthyroidism and ophthalmopathy. There were TCR beta CDR3 regions amplified from RNA transcripts. In the first-round RT-PCR of the TCR CDR3, the HTBI primer set was used. Using its own MiXCR run on the multiplex PCR reads, TCRdb lists one record per CDR3 protein. Found here are about 500,000 distinct CDR3 sequences, 16% of them singletons; the top ten hold 18%. Sequencing input: blood. Source of these receptors: a woman between 18 and 29 years old with Graves' hyperthyroidism.

A few counts support this clonotype. This sequence joins TRBV27 and TRBJ2-2, with 13 bases that match TRBD2. With 7 bases clipped from V and 0 bases from J, the junction kept 14 bases outside the gene matches. The CDR3 runs 20 residues. Germline-derived CDR1 and CDR2 are MNHEY and SMNVEV (reference sequence). CDR3 region: CASKHRGLAGRGANTGELFF. CDR3 nucleotide sequence: TGTGCCAGCAAGCATAGGGGACTAGCGGGAAGGGGGGCGAACACCGGGGAGCTGTTTTTT.

This clonotype was seen more than once but under ten times. CDR3 protein: CASSKTGDYEQYF. In nucleotides, the CDR3 is TGTGCCAGCAGTAAAACAGGGGACTACGAGCAGTACTTC. This chain uses TRBV6-1 with TRBJ2-7; 7 bases agree with TRBD1. Germline CDR1 reads MNHNS; CDR2 reads SASEGT. V lost 5 bases and J lost 3; bases outside the gene matches: 4. This CDR3 region has 13 residues.

This clonotype was recorded many times. The chain uses TRBV7-9 and TRBJ1-1, with TRBD1 as a possible D gene (5 bases). Germline V lookup: CDR1 SEHNR, CDR2 FQNEAQ (reference sequence). Trimming removed 1 base from V and 6 bases from J, with 12 bases in between. The CDR3 sequence is 14 residues long. CDR3 coding DNA: TGTGCCAGCAGCTTAGGGGGCGCGGTGTCTGAAGCTTTCTTT. Encoded protein: CASSLGGAVSEAFF.

This clonotype was counted at least ten times. The V gene is TRBV20-1, the J gene TRBJ2-7; 10 bases agree with TRBD1. Germline lookup yields CDR1 DFQATT and CDR2 SNEGSKA (reference sequence). This CDR3 is built from 14 residues. Germline trimming cut 3 bases from V and 2 bases from J; bases unmatched to any gene: 4. CDR3 protein: CSASGQGDAYEQYF. The CDR3 DNA sequence: TGCAGTGCTAGCGGACAGGGGGATGCCTACGAGCAGTACTTC.

This clonotype has a count of ten or more. The chain employs TRBV12-3 or TRBV12-4 and TRBJ2-7; D is tentatively TRBD1 or TRBD2 (5 bases each). The CDR3 runs 14 residues. V lost 3 bases, J lost 9 bases, and 18 bases lay in between. The CDR3 DNA reads as TGTGCCAGCAGTTTCACAGGACTTTACTCCGGGCAGTACTTC. It codes for CASSFTGLYSGQYF.

This clonotype was observed a handful of times. The J gene is TRBJ1-1, the V gene TRBV6-1, with 10 bases lining up with TRBD1. The CDR3 is made up of 13 amino acids. V was pared by 6 bases and J by 5 bases, with 3 bases of the junction left unmatched. Germline CDR1 MNHNS, CDR2 SASEGT. DNA of the CDR3: TGTGCCAGCAGGCGACAGGGGGCGACTGAAGCTTTCTTT. It translates to CASRRQGATEAFF.

This clonotype was observed at least ten times. The chain employs TRBV11-2 and TRBJ1-1; TRBD1 matches 9 bases. Germline CDR1 is SGHAT and CDR2 is FQNNGV. This CDR3 region has 15 residues. V gave up 4 bases and J gave up 0 bases; unmatched junction bases: 3. CDR3 in amino acids: CASSSQGAVNTEAFF. In DNA, the CDR3 is TGTGCCAGCAGCTCACAGGGGGCCGTGAACACTGAAGCTTTCTTT.

This clonotype occurred many times. The CDR3 DNA is TGCAGTGCTAGAGGCGAACGCGCCCGGTCTGGGGCCAACGTCCTGACTTTC. It codes for CSARGERARSGANVLTF. The rearrangement joins TRBV20-1 to TRBJ2-6, with D hard to call. Germline CDR1 reads DFQATT; CDR2 reads SNEGSKA (reference sequence). Trimming cost V 1 base and J 1 base, with 14 bases left between them. The CDR3 covers 17 residues.

This clonotype was recorded at least ten times. The chain carries TRBV20-1 and TRBJ1-1, with D hard to call. Germline CDR1 reads DFQATT; CDR2 reads SNEGSKA (reference sequence). Trimming pared 5 bases from V and 4 bases from J, leaving 14 bases between. The CDR3 has 13 amino acids. CDR3 coding DNA: TGCAGTGCTGCCGGCCAAGGAGTCACTGAAGCTTTCTTT. Amino acids: CSAAGQGVTEAFF.

The chain employs TRBV9 and TRBJ1-6; a weak D match, TRBD1 (6 bases). The germline V gene has CDR1 SGDLS and CDR2 YYNGEE. The V and J ends lost 3 bases and 5 bases respectively, with 12 bases between them. This CDR3 has 15 amino acids. Here the CDR3 DNA reads TGTGCCAGCAGCGCTGAGACAGGAAATAATTCACCCCTCCACTTT. Translation: CASSAETGNNSPLHF.

The chain combines TRBV28 with TRBJ2-1; D unresolved. Germline loops: CDR1 MDHEN, CDR2 SYDVKM. This CDR3 region has 10 residues. V dropped 10 bases and J dropped 8 bases, with 9 bases sitting between them. The CDR3 nucleotides read TGTGCCAACAGAAGATATGAGCAGTTCTTC. Amino acids: CANRRYEQFF.

In its sample, this clonotype was seen a few times. This rearrangement joins TRBV6-5 to TRBJ2-1, with D possibly TRBD1 on 5 matching bases. CDR1 is MNHEY and CDR2 is SVGAGI in the germline V gene. Trimming pared 0 bases from V and 8 bases from J, leaving 17 bases between. CDR3 length: 16 amino acids. The DNA for the CDR3 is TGTGCCAGCAGTTACTCGACGATTGGCAGGGTAGATGAGCAGTTCTTC. It translates to CASSYSTIGRVDEQFF.

This clonotype was seen more than once but under ten times. The chain has TRBV6-2 or TRBV6-3 and TRBJ2-3, with 9 bases fitting TRBD1. Germline CDR1 reads MNHEY; CDR2 reads SVGEGT. This CDR3 region has 14 residues. V shed 0 bases, J shed 5 bases, and the junction held 0 bases outside the gene matches. The CDR3 reads CASSYSTGGDTQYF. The CDR3 DNA reads as TGTGCCAGCAGTTACTCGACAGGGGGAGATACGCAGTATTTT.

This clonotype was seen repeatedly, ten times or more. This chain uses TRBV4-1 with TRBJ1-1; TRBD1 might be the D (6 bases). CDR1 and CDR2 from the germline V gene are MGHRA and YSYEKL. V was shortened by 8 bases and J by 3 bases, with 13 bases between the two germline ends. The CDR3 totals 13 residues. CDR3 region: CASRRGGDTEAFF. Written as DNA, the CDR3 is TGCGCCAGCCGGAGGGGGGGTGACACTGAAGCTTTCTTT.

This clonotype was counted between two and nine times. The gene calls are TRBV7-9 and TRBJ2-5, with D perhaps matching TRBD2 (5 bases). The length of the CDR3 is 14 residues. Germline V gene sequence: CDR1 SEHNR, CDR2 FQNEAQ (reference sequence). The V gene lost 7 bases and the J gene lost 2 bases, with 14 bases spanning the gap. This CDR3 is CASTPGNNQETQYF. In nucleotides, the CDR3 is TGTGCCAGCACCCCGGGAAACAATCAAGAGACCCAGTACTTC. Combining the CDR3 with reference TRBV7-9 and TRBJ2-5 gives the whole variable domain DTGVSQNPRHKITKRGQNVTFRCDPISEHNRLYWYRQTLGQGPEFLTYFQNEAQLEKSRLLSDRFSAERPKGSFSTLEIQRTEQGDSAMYLCASTPGNNQETQYFGPGTRLLVL.

This clonotype has only one observation. The chain is built from TRBV6-2 or TRBV6-3 and TRBJ2-1; 13 nucleotides line up with TRBD2. The trim removed 0 bases at V and 8 bases at J, leaving 10 bases unmatched. The germline gives CDR1 MNHEY, CDR2 SVGEGT. CDR3 length: 18 residues. DNA of the CDR3: TGTGCCAGCAGTTACTCTGTGCCGACTAGCGGGAGGTTCCATGAGCAGTTCTTC. Encoded protein: CASSYSVPTSGRFHEQFF.

In this sample, this clonotype turned up once. The V gene is TRBV7-9, the J gene TRBJ2-1; 8 bases are shared with TRBD2. V lost 5 bases and J lost 3; bases outside the gene matches: 9. The CDR3 totals 16 residues. Germline values: CDR1 SEHNR, CDR2 FQNEAQ (reference sequence). The CDR3 loop is CASSVKASGLYNEQFF. CDR3 coding DNA: TGTGCCAGCAGCGTGAAGGCTAGCGGGCTCTACAATGAGCAGTTCTTC.